This TCR beta chain derives from a study of T-cell memory formation after mild COVID-19. For the study at large: The TCR clusters were mostly specific to one donor. Overall study findings and caveats: Second-wave clones that peaked on day 37 lacked confirmed SARS-CoV-2 specificity. Clones which contracted sat mainly in CM and EM if CD4+, and in EMRA if CD8+.

TCRdb reprocessed the 5' RACE reads with MiXCR, giving one entry per CDR3 protein. The sample has 430,000 or so distinct CDR3 sequences, around 27% seen once. The V gene end was trimmed by 8 bases and the J gene end by 5 bases; junction bases not matched to a gene: 4. The germline gives CDR1 ENHRY, CDR2 SYGVKD. The CDR3 is made up of 14 amino acids. The sample holds one count of this clonotype. Its target is not known. Sequencing was performed on PBMCs or a T cell subset sorted from them (not recorded which). The clonotype was recovered from an adult woman who had mild COVID-19 (a few samples of this study predate the infection). Cell type and time point are not known. The V and J genes are TRBV10-3 and TRBJ2-1, with TRBD2 matching 12 bases. This CDR3 is CAIARTSGDNEQFF. CDR3 nucleotide sequence: TGTGCCATCGCGAGGACTAGCGGGGACAATGAGCAGTTCTTC.